This T cell receptor beta chain was recovered during a study of blood T cell repertoires in COVID-19 (dated by TCRdb to 2019 to 2021). In terms of the full investigation: Samples from collaborators originated in the United States, Italy and Spain and spanned both the acute and convalescent phases of COVID-19. Where HLA class I and class II types were available, the types were taken from metadata supplied by the sample provider, not from assay-based typing. The sample metadata nearly always contained a de-identified subject ID, COVID-19 status, age in years and sex. The repertoires were released in a freely available public database meant as a resource for research on the immune response to SARS-CoV-2. The material from the prospective study consisted of cDNA or gDNA derived from T cells, B-cell-depleted T cells, or PBMCs. The samples were drawn from two sources: the first 160 participants of the ongoing ImmuneRACE study, and some 1,300 subjects contributed by 6 global collaborators. The dataset comprised deeply sampled blood TCRbeta repertoires from subjects exposed to, actively infected with, or recovered from COVID-19. What the research found in general, with its limitations: How much clinical and demographic metadata was included differed by source and by participant, and the metadata was provided uncurated.

The CDR3 goes from the cysteine to the phenylalanine over 19 residues. Of the read, only the CDR3 DNA is kept; its 57 bases are in frame from base 1. V trim: 3 bases; J trim: 0 bases; unmatched bases: 10. The CDR1 and CDR2 encoded by the germline V gene are SGDLS and YYNGEE. TCRbeta CDR3 regions were amplified from genomic DNA using the immunoSEQ Assay, a bias-controlled multiplex PCR. For the original study's pipeline: Nucleated cell counts per sample were estimated from amplification of reference gene primers within the assay. To quantify the absolute abundance of each unique TCRbeta CDR3 rearrangement, sequence reads were collapsed and filtered. For each sample, productive Simpson clonality was calculated as the square root of Simpson's diversity index across productive rearrangements. The immuneACCESS repertoire file appears here via TCRdb, limited to in-frame rearrangements. These files lack a portion of the clones; in checked studies, under half of the deficit traces to unresolved V genes, and the cause of the others is not known. Clone size and V and J calls were adopted from that table, with D and trimming inferred from the DNA. This sample holds hundreds of thousands of clones; approximately 90% were observed only once. The ten most abundant clones make up 1.4% of the sample.

In the case of this clone: Its antigen target is currently unknown. The record has no base qualities; no much larger clone is one base away.

The collaborating institutions used their own protocols to collect whole blood in K2EDTA tubes. For TCRbeta analysis, collaborators shipped samples as frozen whole blood, isolated PBMCs, or DNA extracted from either of those sample types. The TCR originated in a woman in her twenties or thirties with active or convalescent COVID-19. The chain is encoded by TRBV9 joined to TRBJ2-1, with 12 middle bases fitting TRBD2. Sequencing input: peripheral blood. The CDR3: CASSEALAGGLLSYNEQFF. The DNA reads TGTGCCAGCAGCGAAGCACTAGCGGGGGGCCTCCTCTCCTACAATGAGCAGTTCTTC.